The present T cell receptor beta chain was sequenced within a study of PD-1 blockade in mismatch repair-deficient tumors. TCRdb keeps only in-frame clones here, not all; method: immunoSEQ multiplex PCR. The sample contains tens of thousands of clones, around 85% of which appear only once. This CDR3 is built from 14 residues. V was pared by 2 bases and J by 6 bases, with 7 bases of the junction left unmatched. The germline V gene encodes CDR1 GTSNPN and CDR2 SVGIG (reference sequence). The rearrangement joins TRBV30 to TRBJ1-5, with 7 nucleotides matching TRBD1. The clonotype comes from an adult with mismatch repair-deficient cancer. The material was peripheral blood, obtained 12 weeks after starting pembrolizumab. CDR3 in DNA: TGTGCCTGGAGTTTCACAGGGGCGTTTCAGCCCCAGCATTTT. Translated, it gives CAWSFTGAFQPQHF.